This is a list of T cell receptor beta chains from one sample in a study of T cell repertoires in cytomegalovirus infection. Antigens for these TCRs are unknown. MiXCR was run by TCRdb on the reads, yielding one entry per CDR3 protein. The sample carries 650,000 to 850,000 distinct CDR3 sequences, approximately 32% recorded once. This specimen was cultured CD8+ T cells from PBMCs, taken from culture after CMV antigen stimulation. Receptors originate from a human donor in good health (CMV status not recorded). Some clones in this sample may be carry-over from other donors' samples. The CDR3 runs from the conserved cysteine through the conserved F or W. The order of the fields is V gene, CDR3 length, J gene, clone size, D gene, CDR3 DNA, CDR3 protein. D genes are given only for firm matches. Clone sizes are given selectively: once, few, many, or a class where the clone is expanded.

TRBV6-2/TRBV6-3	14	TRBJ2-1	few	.	TGTGCCAGCAATTTTGGGAGCTCCTACAATGAGCAGTTCTTC	CASNFGSSYNEQFF
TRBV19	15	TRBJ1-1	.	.	TGTGCCAGTAGTATACCCCGGGGAGGGTTGGCTGAAGCTTTCTTT	CASSIPRGGLAEAFF
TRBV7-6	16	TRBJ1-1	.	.	TGTGCCAGCAGCTTAGGCTGGAAACGGCTGAACACTGAAGCTTTCTTT	CASSLGWKRLNTEAFF
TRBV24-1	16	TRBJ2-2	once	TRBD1	TGTGCCACCAGTGAACCCGGGACAGGGTGGACCGGGGAGCTGTTTTTT	CATSEPGTGWTGELFF
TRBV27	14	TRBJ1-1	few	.	TGTGCCAGCAGGACACAGGGTACAGACACTGAAGCTTTCTTT	CASRTQGTDTEAFF
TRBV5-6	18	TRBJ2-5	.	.	TGTGCCAGCAGCTTGGGTCCCCGAGGGTCCGGGTACCAAGAGACCCAGTACTTC	CASSLGPRGSGYQETQYF
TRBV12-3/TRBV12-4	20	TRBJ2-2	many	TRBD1	TGTGCCAGCAGTTCGGACAGGGTGTGGACTAAGGATACGAACACCGGGGAGCTGTTTTTT	CASSSDRVWTKDTNTGELFF
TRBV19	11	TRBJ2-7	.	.	TGTGCCAGTAGCTACTACGGCGAGCAGTACTTC	CASSYYGEQYF
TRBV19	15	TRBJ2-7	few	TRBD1	TGTGCCAGTAGTATCGACAGGGTGACTTCCTACGAGCAGTACTTC	CASSIDRVTSYEQYF
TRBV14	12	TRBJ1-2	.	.	TGTGCCAGCAGCCAAGGGCCCTATGGCTACACCTTC	CASSQGPYGYTF
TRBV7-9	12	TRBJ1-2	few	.	TGTGCCAGCAGCGAAGGAGGGGACGGCTACACCTTC	CASSEGGDGYTF
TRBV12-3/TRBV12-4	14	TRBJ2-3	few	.	TGTGCCAGCAGTTTCGGGGCAGTCACAGATACGCAGTATTTT	CASSFGAVTDTQYF
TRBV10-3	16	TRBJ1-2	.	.	TGTGCCATCAGTGACTCCGGACAGAGCCTTAACTATGGCTACACCTTC	CAISDSGQSLNYGYTF
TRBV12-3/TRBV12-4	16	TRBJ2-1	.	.	TGTGCCAGCAGGGCACCCTACAACTCTGTTTACAATGAGCAGTTCTTC	CASRAPYNSVYNEQFF
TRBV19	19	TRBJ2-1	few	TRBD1	TGTGCCAGTAGTCCAGGACAGGGATTTGATCGAATTCCCTACAATGAGCAGTTCTTC	CASSPGQGFDRIPYNEQFF
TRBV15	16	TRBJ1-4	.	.	TGTGCCACCAGCAGAGCTCGAGGAGGGCCTTCCGAAAAACTGTTTTTT	CATSRARGGPSEKLFF
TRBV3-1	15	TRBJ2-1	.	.	TGTGCCAGCAGCCAGCAGGGACCATACTACAATGAGCAGTTCTTC	CASSQQGPYYNEQFF
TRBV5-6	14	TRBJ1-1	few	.	TGTGCCAGCAGCTTGGAGTCAGTTGGAGCTGAAGCTTTCTTT	CASSLESVGAEAFF
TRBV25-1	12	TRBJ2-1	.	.	TGTGCCAGCAGTGAGTGGAGCTATGAGCAGTTCTTC	CASSEWSYEQFF
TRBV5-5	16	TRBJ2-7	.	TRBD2	TGTGCCAGCAGCTCCTACCGACTAGCGGGGGCTTACGAGCAGTACTTC	CASSSYRLAGAYEQYF
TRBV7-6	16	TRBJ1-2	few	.	TGTGCCAGCAGCTTAAGTCCGAGTGGGGGACCCTATGGCTACACCTTC	CASSLSPSGGPYGYTF
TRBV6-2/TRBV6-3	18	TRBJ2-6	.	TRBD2	TGTGCCAGCAGTGATACTAGCGGGGGGGCCGCTGGGGCCAACGTCCTGACTTTC	CASSDTSGGAAGANVLTF
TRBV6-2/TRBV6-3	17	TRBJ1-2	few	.	TGTGCCAGCAGAACAAACGGGCTGGACGGCGGTGGCTATGGCTACACCTTC	CASRTNGLDGGGYGYTF
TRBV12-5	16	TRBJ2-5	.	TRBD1	TGTGCTAGTGGTTTCCGGGACAGGTACACCCAAGAGACCCAGTACTTC	CASGFRDRYTQETQYF
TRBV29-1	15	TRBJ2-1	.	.	TGCAGCGTTGTTGCCAGGACGAACTCCTACAATGAGCAGTTCTTC	CSVVARTNSYNEQFF
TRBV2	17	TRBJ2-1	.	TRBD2	TGTGCCAGCAGAGAGAGGGAGGGAGCGGGGGGGCCCGATGAGCAGTTCTTC	CASREREGAGGPDEQFF
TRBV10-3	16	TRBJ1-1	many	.	TGTGCCATCAGTGGCTCCCAACCGGACTTGGTCACTGAAGCTTTCTTT	CAISGSQPDLVTEAFF
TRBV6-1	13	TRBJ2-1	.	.	TGTGCCAGCAGGGCGGTAGTCTACAATGAGCAGTTCTTC	CASRAVVYNEQFF
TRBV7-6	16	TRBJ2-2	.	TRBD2	TGTGCCAGCAGCATTAGTGCGGGGGGGAGAATCGGGGAGCTGTTTTTT	CASSISAGGRIGELFF
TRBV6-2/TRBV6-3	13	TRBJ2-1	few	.	TGTGCCAGCACCTTCGGGTTTGGCAATGAGCAGTTCTTC	CASTFGFGNEQFF
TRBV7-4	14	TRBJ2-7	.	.	TGTGCCAGCAGCGAGCGCGGGACGATGGGAGAGCAGTACTTC	CASSERGTMGEQYF
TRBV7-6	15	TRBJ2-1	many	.	TGTGCCAGCAGCCCCCGGGCGGGTCTGTATTATGAGCAGTTCTTC	CASSPRAGLYYEQFF
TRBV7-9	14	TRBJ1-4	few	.	TGTGCCCAAGTGTCGATGGAGACTAATGAAAAACTGTTTTTT	CAQVSMETNEKLFF
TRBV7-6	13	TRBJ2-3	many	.	TGTGCCAGCAGCTCGACTAACACAGATACGCAGTATTTT	CASSSTNTDTQYF
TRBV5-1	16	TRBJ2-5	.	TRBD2	TGCGCCAGCAGCGGGCAGCGGGGGGGCCGCCAAGAGACCCAGTACTTC	CASSGQRGGRQETQYF
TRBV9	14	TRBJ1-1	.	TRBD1	TGTGCCAGCAGCATAAAGGGGGCGGACACTGAAGCTTTCTTT	CASSIKGADTEAFF
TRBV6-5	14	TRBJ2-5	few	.	TGTGCCAGCAGCCTCGACAGGAACCAAGAGACCCAGTACTTC	CASSLDRNQETQYF
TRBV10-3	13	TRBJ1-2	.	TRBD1	TGTGCCATCAGGGACAGGGGCCCGAATGGCTACACCTTC	CAIRDRGPNGYTF
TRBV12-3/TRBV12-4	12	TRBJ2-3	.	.	TGTGCCAGCAGAACAAGCACAGATACGCAGTATTTT	CASRTSTDTQYF
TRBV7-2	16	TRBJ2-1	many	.	TGTGCCAGCAGCCCCCCACGGGGCCGAGGCCACAATGAGCAGTTCTTC	CASSPPRGRGHNEQFF
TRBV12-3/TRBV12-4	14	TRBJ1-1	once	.	TGTGCCAGCAGTTCCCCCTATGAGAACACTGAAGCTTTCTTT	CASSSPYENTEAFF
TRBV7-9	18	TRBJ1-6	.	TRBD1	TGTGCCAGCAGCACAGCGGACAGGGAAGTTTCTCCGGATTCACCCCTCCACTTT	CASSTADREVSPDSPLHF
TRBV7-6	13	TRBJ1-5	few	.	TGTGCCAGCAGTCCTGACATTGATCAGCCCCAGCATTTT	CASSPDIDQPQHF
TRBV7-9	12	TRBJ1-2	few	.	TGTGCCAGCAGCTTCGGAAGTTATGGCTACACCTTC	CASSFGSYGYTF